This T cell receptor (beta chain) was profiled in a study of T cells in tumors after PD-1 blockade. Across the whole study: During anti-PD-1 treatment, some patients continued daily vismodegib 150 mg. Study-wide results and limits: Most post-therapy expanded exhausted CD8+ clones were new, undetected before treatment.

Input was about 616 ng to 6,500 ng of genomic DNA from tumor or blood. Only one count was recorded for this clone. The antigen is undetermined. The protocol was immunoSEQ multiplex PCR, while the TCRdb copy is restricted to in-frame clones and leaves out a portion. The table includes a few thousand clones, 63% detected once. The junction had 0 bases not matched to a gene; V was cut back by 2 bases and J by 1 base. Germline values: CDR1 KGHSH, CDR2 LQKENI. The CDR3 runs to 16 residues. The J gene is TRBJ2-2, the V gene TRBV18; 11 bases fit TRBD2. The TCR comes from a human donor with basal cell carcinoma. The sample consisted of tumor tissue, taken after anti-PD-1 treatment. Written as DNA, the CDR3 is TGTGCCAGCTCACCAGGGACTAGCGGGAACACCGGGGAGCTGTTTTTT. Protein product: CASSPGTSGNTGELFF.